A single sample is the source of the 21 T cell receptor beta chains below, sequenced in a study of blood T cells in healthy people across ages. Alongside a J-beta primer mix, a sample-barcoded 5' primer served in a second PCR lasting roughly 6 to 11 cycles. TCRdb ran MiXCR on the 5' RACE reads and lists one entry per CDR3 protein. The table includes over 750,000 distinct CDR3 sequences, about 25% detected once. These data were likewise used in another study, on T cells of mothers and their children.

The sample consisted of blood. The source of these receptors is a boy younger than 18 in good health.

V gene TRBV11-2 combines with J gene TRBJ1-2; perhaps TRBD1 as D (6 bases). With 5 bases removed from V and 7 bases from J, the gap between germline ends came to 20 bases. The CDR3 runs to 15 residues. Germline V gene data show CDR1 as SGHAT and CDR2 as FQNNGV. This CDR3 is CASSLGSPGHSGYTF. Here the CDR3 DNA reads TGTGCCAGCAGCCTTGGGTCGCCGGGACACTCTGGCTACACCTTC.

The genes are TRBV20-1 and TRBJ2-1; TRBD2 agrees at 16 bases. This CDR3 has 13 residues. The germline CDR1 and CDR2 sequences are DFQATT and SNEGSKA (reference sequence). Written as DNA, the CDR3 is TGCACTGGGACTAGCGGGGGGGCCCGGGAGCAGTTCTTC. This sequence encodes CTGTSGGAREQFF.

The V and J genes are TRBV12-3 or TRBV12-4 and TRBJ2-3, with a weak D call TRBD2 (5 bases). Trimming took 2 bases from V and 2 from J, leaving 14 bases between them. There are 16 residues in the CDR3. The CDR3, as DNA: TGTGCCAGCAGTTTATGGGCGGAGCGGTCCACAGATACGCAGTATTTT. Protein sequence: CASSLWAERSTDTQYF.

The chain recombines TRBV3-1 with TRBJ1-1; no reliable D call. In germline, CDR1 is LGHDT, CDR2 YNNKEL (reference sequence). The CDR3 is 13 residues long. Trimming took off 6 bases at V and 5 bases at J, with 13 bases between the two ends. The CDR3 coding sequence is TGTGCCAGCAGATGGGAGGGTAGAACTGAAGCTTTCTTT. Its translation: CASRWEGRTEAFF. Combining the CDR3 with reference TRBV3-1 and TRBJ1-1 gives the whole variable domain DTAVSQTPKYLVTQMGNDKSIKCEQNLGHDTMYWYKQDSKKFLKIMFSYNNKELIINETVPNRFSPKSPDKAHLNLHINSLELGDSAVYFCASRWEGRTEAFFGQGTRLTVV.

The chain has TRBV18 and TRBJ2-3; D unresolved. This CDR3 spans 16 amino acids. Trimming pared 3 bases from V and 3 bases from J, leaving 16 bases between. Germline loops: CDR1 KGHSH, CDR2 LQKENI. Here the CDR3 reads CASSPEDPDLTDTQYF. The CDR3 bases are TGTGCCAGCTCACCTGAGGACCCAGACTTAACAGATACGCAGTATTTT.

This clonotype was observed a handful of times. This chain joins TRBV4-3 and TRBJ1-2; D is undetermined. Germline CDR1 is LGHNA and CDR2 is YSLEER. Trimming removed 0 bases at V and 5 bases at J, with 19 bases between. This CDR3 has 17 residues. CDR3 region: CASSQDLTEGSRYGYTF. In nucleotides, the CDR3 is TGCGCCAGCAGCCAAGATCTTACAGAGGGATCTAGGTATGGCTACACCTTC.

This sequence joins TRBV12-3 or TRBV12-4 and TRBJ2-1, with a tentative D call TRBD2 (6 bases). V was shortened by 2 bases and J by 4 bases, with 12 bases between the two germline ends. The CDR3 is made up of 15 amino acids. The CDR3 is CASSLISGLYNEQFF. The CDR3, as DNA: TGTGCCAGCAGTTTAATTAGCGGTCTTTACAATGAGCAGTTCTTC.

In this sample, this clonotype turned up a few times. CDR3 protein: CASSPDITDTQYF. CDR3 DNA: TGTGCCAGCAGCCCGGACATTACAGATACGCAGTATTTT. V usage is TRBV5-6 and J usage is TRBJ2-3, with D tentatively TRBD1 (5 bases). CDR1 SGHDT and CDR2 YYEEEE come from the germline V gene. CDR3 size: 13 residues. Trimming removed 4 bases from V and 3 bases from J, with 9 bases in between.

This clonotype turned up a few times. The chain is built from TRBV4-1 and TRBJ1-6; D uncertain. The CDR3 loop spans 14 amino acids. The germline V and J ends were trimmed by 1 base and 6 bases, with 7 bases remaining between them. The germline CDR1 and CDR2 sequences are MGHRA and YSYEKL. The CDR3 loop reads CASSQVALNSPLHF. DNA for the CDR3: TGCGCCAGCAGCCAAGTTGCCCTTAATTCACCCCTCCACTTT.

V is TRBV12-3 or TRBV12-4 and J is TRBJ2-5; no clear D gene. The ends were cut back, 6 bases at V and 5 bases at J, with 13 bases in the middle. The CDR3 sequence is 13 residues long. For the CDR3, the DNA is TGTGCCAGCAGCCACGGACGGACGGAGACCCAGTACTTC. Protein sequence: CASSHGRTETQYF.

This clonotype turned up a few times. J is TRBJ2-1 and V is TRBV20-1, with 7 nucleotides matching TRBD1. The CDR3 is made up of 16 amino acids. With 0 bases clipped from V and 3 bases from J, the junction kept 8 bases outside the gene matches. Per the germline V gene, CDR1 is DFQATT and CDR2 is SNEGSKA (reference sequence). The CDR3 nucleotides read TGCAGTGCTAGAGATATCGGGACAGCTGGCTACAATGAGCAGTTCTTC. This sequence encodes CSARDIGTAGYNEQFF.

In this sample, this clonotype turned up a few times. The V and J genes are TRBV29-1 and TRBJ2-5; 9 bases agree with TRBD2. CDR3 length: 14 amino acids. Germline CDR1 is SQVTM and CDR2 is ANQGSEA. Trimming removed 5 bases from V and 4 bases from J; junction bases left unmatched: 8. CDR3 protein: CSVWGAGGGETQYF. CDR3 in DNA: TGCAGCGTTTGGGGAGCGGGGGGCGGAGAGACCCAGTACTTC.

This clonotype showed up many times. The rearrangement uses TRBV4-3 and TRBJ2-5; 11 bases agree with TRBD2. Per germline, CDR1 LGHNA and CDR2 YSLEER. This CDR3 is 16 amino acids long. The trim removed 1 base at V and 2 bases at J, leaving 3 bases unmatched. Here the CDR3 reads CASSQGLAGGQETQYF. CDR3 nucleotides: TGCGCCAGCAGCCAAGGGCTAGCGGGGGGTCAAGAGACCCAGTACTTC.

This clonotype was observed a few times. The chain couples TRBV6-5 to TRBJ2-7; D not resolved. Germline CDR1 is MNHEY and CDR2 is SVGAGI. Trimming removed 2 bases at V and 0 bases at J, with 8 bases between. The CDR3 is 14 residues long. The CDR3 sequence is CASSYDSGSYEQYF. The CDR3 DNA is TGTGCCAGCAGTTACGATTCCGGCTCCTACGAGCAGTACTTC.

This clonotype was seen only a few times. The genes are TRBV5-1 and TRBJ1-1; 8 bases align to TRBD1. Trimming took 4 bases from V and 1 from J; bases not matched to a gene: 3. Germline-derived CDR1 and CDR2 are SGHRS and YFSETQ. The CDR3 sequence is 14 residues long. CDR3 loop: CASSTQGGNTEAFF. The CDR3 DNA follows: TGCGCCAGCAGCACACAGGGGGGGAACACTGAAGCTTTCTTT.

This clonotype came up once. The CDR3 region has the DNA TGTGCCAGCAGCTTGGGTACTCCCCTTCAGACCCAGTACTTC. Protein sequence: CASSLGTPLQTQYF. V gene TRBV7-2 combines with J gene TRBJ2-1; D is undetermined. The DNA end favors TRBJ2-5, so the J call may be wrong. This CDR3 region has 14 residues. Germline V CDR1 and CDR2: SGHTA, FQGNSA.

This clonotype has just a few counts. One junction end disagrees with the germline gene, perhaps due to a read error. The chain joins TRBV5-8 to TRBJ1-2; 7 bases are a match to TRBD1. The CDR3 contains 15 residues. Germline loops: CDR1 SGHTS, CDR2 YDEGEE. The CDR3 DNA is TGTGCCAGCGGCTTCGCCTCGACAGGGAATCGGGGCTACACCTTC. The encoded protein is CASGFASTGNRGYTF.

The J gene is TRBJ2-7, the V gene TRBV6-2 or TRBV6-3, with 9 bases matching TRBD2. The CDR3 contains 14 residues. The J segment lost 1 base and the V segment lost 8 bases, leaving 6 bases of the junction unmatched. CDR1 and CDR2 (germline): MNHEY, SVGEGT. The CDR3 loop reads CASRKRGASYEQYF. CDR3 bases: TGTGCCAGCCGTAAGCGGGGGGCGTCCTACGAGCAGTACTTC.

V gene TRBV20-1 combines with J gene TRBJ1-1; D ambiguous. Trimming cost V 3 bases and J 1 base, with 9 bases left between them. The CDR3 is made up of 13 amino acids. Per germline, CDR1 DFQATT and CDR2 SNEGSKA (reference sequence). The CDR3 DNA is TGCAGTGCTAGCTCCACTGAGAACACTGAAGCTTTCTTT. It translates to CSASSTENTEAFF.

J is TRBJ2-5 and V is TRBV15; D not certain. The last part of the DNA fits TRBJ2-1 better; the J call may be wrong. CDR1 and CDR2 (germline): LNHNV, YYDKDF (reference sequence). The CDR3 length is 12 residues. This CDR3 is CATSRESNEQFF. CDR3 in DNA: TGTGCCACCAGCAGAGAAAGCAATGAGCAGTTCTTC.

Regarding this clonotype: Germline is not matched at one junction end, which may reflect a read error. This chain uses TRBV2 with TRBJ2-5, with 9 bases aligning to TRBD2. CDR1 and CDR2 (germline): SNHLY, FYNNEI. This CDR3 has 13 residues. CDR3 loop: CAGSLAGVETQYF. Here the CDR3 DNA reads TGTGCCGGCAGCTTAGCGGGAGTTGAGACCCAGTACTTC.